The source of this TCR beta chain is a study of CD8 T cells in ankylosing spondylitis. General study points: The clones that were linked to disease were reported to be significantly enriched in matched synovial fluid samples from ankylosing spondylitis patients. Blood of patients with ankylosing spondylitis appeared to be characterized by a TCR beta motif of several highly homologous variants.

Quantitative molecular-barcoded 5'-RACE generated the TCR beta libraries. Via MiXCR, TCRdb re-called the 5' RACE reads, giving one row per CDR3 protein. The table shows around 490,000 distinct CDR3 sequences, with approximately 5% occurring only once. Points on this clonotype: Antigen unknown.

Losses at the gene ends were 3 bases for V and 1 base for J; bases not matched to a gene: 3. Germline V gene lookup returns CDR1 KGHSH and CDR2 LQKENI. The CDR3 has 15 amino acids. The genes are TRBV18 and TRBJ1-2, with TRBD1 matching over 9 bases. Sequenced material: blood, either unsorted or a sorted T cell fraction (not recorded which). The receptor was derived from a male donor with ankylosing spondylitis. The CDR3 sequence: CASSPRTGVNYGYTF. The CDR3 DNA reads as TGTGCCAGCTCACCCCGGACAGGGGTTAACTATGGCTACACCTTC.